Each of the 13 T cell receptor beta chains below was sequenced from the same sample in a study of blood T cells in healthy people across ages. A sample-barcoded 5' primer and a J-beta primer mix were used in a second PCR of roughly 7 to 12 cycles. TCRdb redid the calling of the 5' RACE reads with MiXCR, one entry per CDR3 protein. Among about 1.4 million distinct CDR3 sequences listed, approximately 59% were seen once. Source material: blood. These receptors were obtained from a man between 18 and 29 years old in good health.

The V and J genes are TRBV27 and TRBJ1-1; maybe TRBD1 (6 bases). Trimming took 3 bases from V and 4 from J, leaving 9 bases between them. The CDR3 has 13 amino acids. Germline CDR1 and CDR2: MNHEY and SMNVEV (reference sequence). CDR3 in amino acids: CASSFQGSTEAFF. The CDR3 DNA follows: TGTGCCAGCAGTTTTCAGGGGAGCACTGAAGCTTTCTTT.

V gene TRBV28 combines with J gene TRBJ1-2; a possible D gene is TRBD1 (6 bases). The V end was cut by 5 bases, the J end by 8 bases, with 6 bases between. Germline assignment: CDR1 MDHEN and CDR2 SYDVKM. The CDR3 covers 10 residues. CDR3: CASSGTGYTF. In DNA form, the CDR3 reads TGTGCCAGCAGTGGGACAGGCTACACCTTC.

This chain uses TRBV27 with TRBJ2-3; the D gene is possibly TRBD2 (7 bases). Germline assignment: CDR1 MNHEY and CDR2 SMNVEV (reference sequence). This CDR3 has 16 residues. V was pared by 2 bases and J by 2 bases, with 14 bases between. The CDR3 region has the DNA TGTGCCAGCAGTTTAAGGGGGGGAATAACCACAGATACGCAGTATTTT. Residues: CASSLRGGITTDTQYF.

The chain couples TRBV7-9 to TRBJ2-3; no clear D gene. This CDR3 contains 15 residues. Trimming stripped 5 bases from V and 0 bases from J, with 12 bases between. CDR1 and CDR2 (germline): SEHNR, FQNEAQ (reference sequence). CDR3 sequence reads: CASSTGAVSTDTQYF. DNA for the CDR3: TGTGCCAGCAGCACCGGTGCCGTCAGCACAGATACGCAGTATTTT.

The chain employs TRBV10-2 and TRBJ1-1; perhaps TRBD1 as D (5 bases). This CDR3 has 13 amino acids. Germline-derived CDR1 and CDR2 are WSHSY and SAAADI. V shed 7 bases and J shed 1 base, with 10 bases lying between them. CDR3: CASTGVENTEAFF. The CDR3 coding sequence is TGCGCCAGCACGGGGGTTGAGAACACTGAAGCTTTCTTT.

The chain carries TRBV27 and TRBJ1-2; D might be TRBD1 (5 bases). Germline values: CDR1 MNHEY, CDR2 SMNVEV (reference sequence). V shed 5 bases and J shed 4 bases, with 14 bases lying between them. The CDR3 has 14 amino acids. The CDR3 loop reads CASSPGPGLYGYTF. The CDR3 bases are TGTGCCAGCAGTCCCGGTCCGGGGCTCTATGGCTACACCTTC.

V gene TRBV13 combines with J gene TRBJ2-1; 9 positions agree with TRBD2. In germline, CDR1 is PRHDT, CDR2 FYEKMQ (reference sequence). After removal of 5 bases from V and 7 bases from J, the junction contained 12 bases not matched to a gene. CDR3 length: 16 amino acids. The CDR3 spells CASSPQSGLAGNEQFF. The DNA of the CDR3 is TGTGCCAGCAGCCCCCAGTCCGGTCTAGCGGGGAATGAGCAGTTCTTC.

V usage is TRBV29-1 and J usage is TRBJ2-7, with unresolved D. CDR1 SQVTM and CDR2 ANQGSEA come from the germline V gene. The CDR3 is 12 amino acids. V lost 5 bases and J lost 1, with 9 bases in between. The CDR3, as DNA: TGCAGCGTTCAAGGGATTTCCTACGAGCAGTACTTC. This codes for CSVQGISYEQYF.

The table lists this clonotype with a few counts. This rearrangement joins TRBV11-3 to TRBJ1-1; tentatively, D is TRBD1 (5 bases). Deletions cut 5 bases from V and 11 bases from J, with 18 bases between. Germline-derived CDR1 and CDR2 are SGHNT and YENEEA. The CDR3 sequence is 13 residues long. The CDR3, as DNA: TGTGCCAGCAGCCTCCTACCCTGGACACGTGCTTTCTTT. Amino acid sequence: CASSLLPWTRAFF.

The rearrangement joins TRBV15 to TRBJ2-6, with unresolved D. Trimming shortened V by 0 bases and J by 0 bases, and 15 bases separated the two germline ends. From germline, CDR1 is LNHNV and CDR2 YYDKDF (reference sequence). This CDR3 is 19 amino acids long. The CDR3 DNA reads as TGTGCCACCAGCAGAGATCGACTGAGTGGCATCTCTGGGGCCAACGTCCTGACTTTC. Its translation is CATSRDRLSGISGANVLTF.

This clonotype was seen only a few times. The genes are TRBV20-1 and TRBJ2-5; no firm D call. V gave up 6 bases and J gave up 2 bases, with 10 bases separating them. Looked up from germline, CDR1 is DFQATT and CDR2 is SNEGSKA (reference sequence). This CDR3 is 12 amino acids long. CDR3 DNA: TGCAGTGCAAGACACGTGCAAGAGACCCAGTACTTC. Translation: CSARHVQETQYF.

This clonotype has a handful of counts. The chain employs TRBV29-1 and TRBJ2-3; 12 bases line up with TRBD2. Trimming removed 4 bases from V and 4 bases from J; junction bases left unmatched: 6. The CDR3 spans 15 residues. Germline loops: CDR1 SQVTM, CDR2 ANQGSEA. The CDR3 coding sequence is TGCAGCGTTGGCCCTAGCGGGGGGGGCGCAGATACGCAGTATTTT. This translates into CSVGPSGGGADTQYF.

The genes are TRBV6-2 or TRBV6-3 and TRBJ2-5; 11 bases are shared with TRBD2. The germline CDR1 and CDR2 sequences are MNHEY and SVGEGT. The CDR3 has 17 residues. J was trimmed by 4 bases and V by 0 bases; bases with no gene match: 7. The CDR3 here is CASSYSRGLAGGETQYF. CDR3 DNA: TGTGCCAGCAGTTACTCGAGGGGGCTAGCGGGAGGAGAGACCCAGTACTTC.